This TCR beta chain was profiled in a study of glioma-infiltrating T cells. General study results and limits: CDR3 overlap between tissue and blood was very small.

The CDR3 runs 16 residues. Germline CDR1 reads SQVTM; CDR2 reads ANQGSEA. After removal of 5 bases from V and 7 bases from J, the junction contained 14 bases not matched to a gene. TCR alpha and beta CDR3 regions were amplified from RNA using iRepertoire nested multiplex PCR. In TCRdb, the multiplex PCR reads were re-called with MiXCR into one record per CDR3 protein. Of approximately 120,000 distinct CDR3 sequences in the sample, 25% to 30% were seen once. A word on this clonotype: What it binds is not known.

The receptor comes from a human donor with low-grade glioma or glioblastoma, undergoing nonglioma brain surgery, or in good health (not recorded which). The sequencing input was glioma tissue, nonneoplastic brain tissue, or PBMCs (not recorded which). The V gene is TRBV29-1, the J gene TRBJ2-1, with 10 bases matching TRBD2. The CDR3 DNA reads TGCAGCGTTAAGAAGGGGACGGGACTAGCGACGAATGAGCAGTTCTTC. Protein: CSVKKGTGLATNEQFF.